The rows below give T cell receptor beta chains drawn from one sample of a study of cytomegalovirus exposure and HLA in healthy donors. Repertoires were generated with immunoSEQ multiplex PCR, while TCRdb's copy carries only in-frame clones and drops some. The sample records 170,000 or so clones, less than 90% being singletons. The specimen was PBMCs. Receptors were obtained from a young woman in good health and CMV-seronegative. Both conserved end residues are part of each CDR3. The D gene is left open where the match is weak. Some rows mark clone size as missing; the rest say once, few, many or name a class of expanded clone.

V gene	clone size	D gene	J gene	CDR3 DNA	CDR3 protein
TRBV18	many	TRBD2	TRBJ2-5	TGTGCCAGCTCACCCAGACTAGCGGGTGGAGAGACCCAGTACTTC	CASSPRLAGGETQYF
TRBV15	once	-	TRBJ2-2	TGTGCCACCAGGACGGGTACCGGGGAGCTGTTTTTT	CATRTGTGELFF
TRBV9	-	-	TRBJ1-1	TGTGCCAGCAGCGTAGTACGGGACTTGGCTTTCTTT	CASSVVRDLAFF
TRBV27	-	-	TRBJ2-1	TGTGCCAGCAGTTTGAGAGGGTACAATGAGCAGTTCTTC	CASSLRGYNEQFF
TRBV6-5	few	TRBD1	TRBJ1-1	TGTGCCAGCAGTTACCAGGGGGACACTGAAGCTTTCTTT	CASSYQGDTEAFF
TRBV7-3	once	-	TRBJ2-7	TGTGCCAGCGAGAGACCAGGGGAAACCTACGAGCAGTACTTC	CASERPGETYEQYF
TRBV27	-	-	TRBJ2-2	TGTGCCAGCAGTCCGCAAGGACGGGGTAACACCGGGGAGCTGTTTTTT	CASSPQGRGNTGELFF
TRBV19	-	TRBD2	TRBJ2-1	TGTGCCAGTAGGCAGCGGGGGGGCGATGAGCAGTTCTTC	CASRQRGGDEQFF
TRBV27	-	TRBD2	TRBJ2-3	TGTGCCAGCAGTTTAATACTAGCGGGGGGCACAGATACGCAGTATTTT	CASSLILAGGTDTQYF
TRBV29-1	-	-	TRBJ2-3	TGCAGCGTCCGAGAGGGGGTTAGCACAGATACGCAGTATTTT	CSVREGVSTDTQYF
TRBV7-6	once	TRBD2	TRBJ2-3	TGTGCCAGCAGCTCCCGGGGGCGGGAGGTTGAGACGCAGTATTTT	CASSSRGREVETQYF
TRBV25-1	-	-	TRBJ1-2	TGTGCCAGCAGGGGGGGGGCGGGAGGCTACACCTTC	CASRGGAGGYTF
TRBV28	-	-	TRBJ2-3	TGTGCCACCCAGCGATCGGCCCGCACAGATACGCAGTATTTT	CATQRSARTDTQYF
TRBV7-2	once	-	TRBJ2-7	TGTGCCAGCAGCTCGACTAGGTTTAATAACGAGCAGTACTTC	CASSSTRFNNEQYF
TRBV28	-	-	TRBJ1-1	TGTGCCAGCAGCCCACCGACAGCGATGAACACTGAAGCTTTCTTT	CASSPPTAMNTEAFF
TRBV18	-	-	TRBJ2-7	TGTGCCAGCTCTCCTCAGGGGCAGTCCTACGAGCAGTACTTC	CASSPQGQSYEQYF
TRBV19	once	-	TRBJ1-2	TGTGCCAGTAGTCAGGGAAACGGCTACACCTTC	CASSQGNGYTF
TRBV28	once	-	TRBJ2-1	TGTGCCAGCCGCCGGACTAATGAGCAGTTCTTC	CASRRTNEQFF
TRBV6-5	once	TRBD1	TRBJ1-1	TGTGCCAGCAGTTACCCGGGACAGGCGGCGAACACTGAAGCTTTCTTT	CASSYPGQAANTEAFF